These 31 T cell receptor beta chains were sequenced from one sample in a study of a mutant IDH1 vaccine in newly diagnosed glioma. Generated by immunoSEQ multiplex PCR, the TCRdb table keeps only in-frame clones and is missing some. The data hold 45,000 to 65,000 clones, with 91% observed a single time. Their recognized antigens are unknown. The time point is: week 11, during vaccination. Each vaccine dose was 300 ug of mutant IDH1 20-mer peptide, with topical imiquimod. The sequenced sample was PBMCs, obtained from a glioma patient whose treatment included an IDH1 peptide vaccine. Receptors were obtained from a man aged 50 to 59 with glioma.

The gene calls are TRBV6-5 and TRBJ1-2; D might be TRBD1 (5 bases). V dropped 5 bases and J dropped 0 bases, with 10 bases sitting between them. The CDR3 sequence is 14 residues long. Looked up from germline, CDR1 is MNHEY and CDR2 is SVGAGI. CDR3 residues: CASSGGEANYGYTF. The CDR3 DNA is TGTGCCAGCAGTGGGGGGGAGGCTAACTATGGCTACACCTTC.

V and J are TRBV19 and TRBJ2-5; 11 nucleotides match TRBD2. Germline values: CDR1 LNHDA, CDR2 SQIVND (reference sequence). Unmatched junction bases numbered 6, after V lost 9 bases and J lost 0 bases. The CDR3 loop spans 15 amino acids. The CDR3 protein is CASALAGGYQETQYF. Written as DNA, the CDR3 is TGTGCCAGCGCCTTAGCGGGAGGGTACCAAGAGACCCAGTACTTC. The full variable domain, in which reference TRBV19 and TRBJ2-5 provide the parts outside the CDR3, is DGGITQSPKYLFRKEGQNVTLSCEQNLNHDAMYWYRQDPGQGLRLIYYSQIVNDFQKGDIAEGYSVSREKKESFPLTVTSAQKNPTAFYLCASALAGGYQETQYFGPGTRLLVL.

This rearrangement joins TRBV28 to TRBJ2-5; 8 bases match TRBD2. Germline loops: CDR1 MDHEN, CDR2 SYDVKM. The J segment lost 7 bases and the V segment lost 5 bases, leaving 9 bases of the junction unmatched. The length of the CDR3 is 14 residues. CDR3 in DNA: TGTGCCAGCAGTCTCCCCCACGCGGGGGGGACCCAGTACTTC. Its protein is CASSLPHAGGTQYF.

The rearrangement links TRBV5-1 to TRBJ2-5; 7 nucleotides line up with TRBD1. The CDR3 is made up of 14 amino acids. Per the germline V gene, CDR1 is SGHRS and CDR2 is YFSETQ. The V gene end was trimmed by 0 bases and the J gene end by 1 base; junction bases not matched to a gene: 0. The CDR3 DNA reads TGCGCCAGCAGCTTGGGACAGGGCCAAGAGACCCAGTACTTC. It codes for CASSLGQGQETQYF.

This clone was found once. This chain links TRBV6-1 with TRBJ2-7, with D hard to call. The germline V gene encodes CDR1 MNHNS and CDR2 SASEGT. This CDR3 is built from 15 residues. V lost 0 bases to trimming and J lost 4 bases, with 13 bases between them. The CDR3 coding sequence is TGTGCCAGCAGTGAAGCGGTCTCAGTTTCTTACGAGCAGTACTTC. It yields the protein CASSEAVSVSYEQYF.

This clone was seen only once. The chain joins TRBV15 to TRBJ1-4; 8 bases are a match to TRBD1. Losses at the gene ends were 2 bases for V and 7 bases for J; bases not matched to a gene: 9. The CDR3 has 16 amino acids. CDR1 is LNHNV, CDR2 YYDKDF, per germline (reference sequence). CDR3 protein: CATSRMDREESEKLFF. DNA of the CDR3: TGTGCCACCAGCAGAATGGACAGGGAAGAATCTGAAAAACTGTTTTTT.

The rearrangement uses TRBV30 and TRBJ2-7, with D possibly being TRBD2 (6 bases). The length of the CDR3 is 13 residues. Trimming stripped 2 bases from V and 12 bases from J, with 20 bases between. Germline loops: CDR1 GTSNPN, CDR2 SVGIG (reference sequence). This CDR3 is CAWSRDSPSGWYF. The CDR3 DNA reads TGTGCCTGGAGTCGGGACTCCCCGTCCGGTTGGTACTTC.

The genes are TRBV18 and TRBJ1-5; no firm D call. CDR1 is KGHSH and CDR2 is LQKENI in the germline V gene. The CDR3 spans 14 residues. The V end lost 3 bases, the J end lost 2 bases, and 8 bases lay between the germline ends. The CDR3 here is CASSPSYGNQPQHF. The CDR3 nucleotides are TGTGCCAGCTCACCGAGTTATGGCAATCAGCCCCAGCATTTT.

The table lists this clone with a count of one. The rearrangement joins TRBV4-1 to TRBJ1-2; weak D call: TRBD1 (5 bases). CDR1 is MGHRA and CDR2 is YSYEKL in the germline V gene. The CDR3 consists of 13 residues. Trimming shortened V by 4 bases and J by 0 bases, and 6 bases separated the two germline ends. This chain's CDR3 is CASSPTANYGYTF. The CDR3 bases are TGCGCCAGCAGCCCGACAGCTAACTATGGCTACACCTTC.

CDR3 in amino acids: CASSLGERPGGVYGYTF. The CDR3, as DNA: TGTGCCAGCAGCTTAGGAGAGAGGCCAGGGGGTGTCTATGGCTACACCTTC. V usage is TRBV7-9 and J usage is TRBJ1-2; 7 nucleotides agree with TRBD1. This CDR3 comprises 17 residues. Germline CDR1 SEHNR, CDR2 FQNEAQ (reference sequence). With 1 base clipped from V and 4 bases from J, the junction kept 12 bases outside the gene matches.

The genes are TRBV5-5 and TRBJ1-1, with TRBD1 matching over 8 bases. This CDR3 has 15 residues. Germline V gene sequence: CDR1 SGHKS, CDR2 YYEKEE (reference sequence). V was clipped by 0 bases and J by 8 bases; unmatched bases: 9. Written as DNA, the CDR3 is TGTGCCAGCAGCTTGGGGCAGGGGGCTAGATCGGAAGCTTTCTTT. Amino acid sequence: CASSLGQGARSEAFF.

The genes are TRBV5-4 and TRBJ1-1, with D unclear. Germline assignment: CDR1 SGHNT and CDR2 YYREEE (reference sequence). The V and J ends lost 2 bases and 4 bases respectively, with 6 bases between them. This CDR3 region has 12 residues. DNA for the CDR3: TGTGCCAGCAGCTTCGACATCACTGAAGCTTTCTTT. Amino acids: CASSFDITEAFF.

V is TRBV4-2 and J is TRBJ1-2, with D unclear. Trimming cost V 0 bases and J 0 bases, with 8 bases left between them. This CDR3 contains 15 residues. CDR1 and CDR2 from the germline V gene are LGHNA and YNFKEQ. CDR3 in DNA: TGTGCCAGCAGCCAAGAGTCTGTAGCTAACTATGGCTACACCTTC. Protein product: CASSQESVANYGYTF.

This CDR3 is CASSQDSVLTEAFF. CDR3 in DNA: TGCGCCAGCAGCCAAGATTCGGTGCTCACTGAAGCTTTCTTT. The rearrangement uses TRBV4-3 and TRBJ1-1; D gene ambiguous. CDR1 is LGHNA, CDR2 YSLEER, per germline. Trimming pared 0 bases from V and 4 bases from J, leaving 9 bases between. The length of the CDR3 is 14 residues.

The chain combines TRBV15 with TRBJ1-4; D not certain. The germline gives CDR1 LNHNV, CDR2 YYDKDF (reference sequence). Trimming took off 0 bases at V and 4 bases at J, with 15 bases between the two ends. The CDR3 spans 17 residues. The CDR3 coding sequence is TGTGCCACCAGCAGAGATCGTCAGTACGTCAGTAATGAAAAACTGTTTTTT. This sequence encodes CATSRDRQYVSNEKLFF.

The rearrangement uses TRBV5-4 and TRBJ2-1; TRBD1 might be the D (5 bases). The CDR3 runs to 12 residues. Germline CDR1 SGHNT, CDR2 YYREEE (reference sequence). V lost 4 bases and J 4 bases, leaving 6 bases between the germline ends. The CDR3 loop reads CASSAGYNEQFF. CDR3 DNA: TGTGCCAGCAGCGCAGGGTACAATGAGCAGTTCTTC.

The chain joins TRBV30 to TRBJ2-7; D might be TRBD1 (6 bases). CDR1 GTSNPN and CDR2 SVGIG come from the germline V gene (reference sequence). The V and J ends lost 8 bases and 3 bases respectively, with 11 bases between them. The length of the CDR3 is 11 residues. The CDR3 sequence is CAQGRGYEQYF. CDR3 DNA sequence: TGTGCCCAGGGGCGCGGCTACGAGCAGTACTTC.

The rearrangement links TRBV9 to TRBJ2-3; D may be TRBD1 (5 bases). The V end was cut by 0 bases, the J end by 0 bases, with 8 bases between. Germline CDR1 and CDR2: SGDLS and YYNGEE. CDR3 length: 15 amino acids. The CDR3 protein is CASSVEGASTDTQYF. The CDR3, as DNA: TGTGCCAGCAGCGTAGAAGGGGCTAGCACAGATACGCAGTATTTT.

The chain has TRBV27 and TRBJ2-7; 11 positions match TRBD2. Per germline, CDR1 MNHEY and CDR2 SMNVEV (reference sequence). This CDR3 has 16 amino acids. V gave up 6 bases and J gave up 3 bases; unmatched junction bases: 10. CDR3 DNA sequence: TGTGCCAGCAGACTTACCGCCGGGACTAGCGGCTACGAGCAGTACTTC. This gives the protein CASRLTAGTSGYEQYF.

The chain joins TRBV11-2 to TRBJ2-7, with 7 bases that match TRBD2. Germline trimming cut 2 bases from V and 6 bases from J; bases unmatched to any gene: 4. The CDR3 runs 13 residues. Germline V gene data show CDR1 as SGHAT and CDR2 as FQNNGV. CDR3 nucleotide sequence: TGTGCCAGCAGCTTAAGCGGGGATCGCGAGCAGTACTTC. It translates to CASSLSGDREQYF.

In DNA form, the CDR3 reads TGTGCCAGCAGTACCCTAGGCGGGAACGCCGAGCAGTACTTC. Its translation is CASSTLGGNAEQYF. This chain links TRBV6-6 with TRBJ2-7, with D perhaps matching TRBD2 (6 bases). Trimming took off 5 bases at V and 6 bases at J, with 17 bases between the two ends. The length of the CDR3 is 14 residues. Germline CDR1 and CDR2: MNHNY and SVGAGI (reference sequence).

The chain has TRBV5-6 and TRBJ1-3, with 12 bases identical to TRBD1. J gave up 1 base and V 3 bases, and 8 bases lay outside the gene matches. Germline lookup yields CDR1 SGHDT and CDR2 YYEEEE. The CDR3 runs to 18 residues. CDR3 sequence (DNA): TGTGCCAGCAGCTATGGGACAGGGGGCCAGACATCTGGAAACACCATATATTTT. Residues: CASSYGTGGQTSGNTIYF.

The rearrangement joins TRBV27 to TRBJ2-2; D not certain. The CDR3 is 15 amino acids. CDR1 is MNHEY and CDR2 is SMNVEV in the germline V gene (reference sequence). V was clipped by 5 bases and J by 8 bases, with 18 bases between them. In DNA form, the CDR3 reads TGTGCCAGCAGTACCACCCCCGGGCCCAAAGGGGAGCTGTTTTTT. Its translation: CASSTTPGPKGELFF.

The chain combines TRBV11-2 with TRBJ1-1, with a possible D match to TRBD1 (6 bases). The CDR3 consists of 19 residues. V shed 2 bases and J shed 5 bases, with 27 bases lying between them. Germline V gene sequence: CDR1 SGHAT, CDR2 FQNNGV. As DNA, the CDR3 is TGTGCCAGCAGCTTAAATGGCATTCTAGGGGGGGGCGCTGAGACTGAAGCTTTCTTT. Translated, it gives CASSLNGILGGGAETEAFF.

The chain combines TRBV6-1 with TRBJ2-4; D possibly corresponds to TRBD1 (6 bases). Germline-derived CDR1 and CDR2 are MNHNS and SASEGT. V shed 6 bases and J shed 6 bases, with 15 bases lying between them. The CDR3 is made up of 14 amino acids. The CDR3 loop is CASSPTADRNIQYF. The CDR3 DNA reads TGTGCCAGCAGCCCAACCGCGGACAGAAACATTCAGTACTTC.

The V call is TRBV10-3, the J call TRBJ1-1; TRBD1 is a possible D gene (6 bases). CDR1 and CDR2 from the germline V gene are ENHRY and SYGVKD. Trimming removed 3 bases from V and 7 bases from J, with 15 bases in between. This CDR3 is 14 amino acids long. CDR3 in amino acids: CAISDEGGRVEAFF. The CDR3 DNA follows: TGTGCCATCAGTGATGAGGGGGGGCGGGTTGAAGCTTTCTTT.

V gene TRBV6-5 combines with J gene TRBJ2-3, with 7 bases lining up with TRBD1. The germline gives CDR1 MNHEY, CDR2 SVGAGI. The CDR3 length is 16 residues. The trim removed 2 bases at V and 0 bases at J, leaving 5 bases unmatched. The CDR3 DNA sequence: TGTGCCAGCAGTTACCAAGGACAGGTTAGCACAGATACGCAGTATTTT. Translated, it gives CASSYQGQVSTDTQYF.

This clone was seen just once. This chain joins TRBV28 and TRBJ1-2; 10 bases line up with TRBD1. The CDR3 is made up of 14 amino acids. V gave up 6 bases and J gave up 8 bases; unmatched junction bases: 9. Germline CDR1 and CDR2: MDHEN and SYDVKM. The CDR3 here is CASRPPTGGRGYTF. CDR3 DNA: TGTGCCAGCAGACCACCGACAGGGGGCAGAGGCTACACCTTC.

The genes are TRBV13 and TRBJ2-7; D gene ambiguous. The CDR3 runs to 13 residues. The ends were cut back, 4 bases at V and 3 bases at J, with 10 bases in the middle. Looked up from germline, CDR1 is PRHDT and CDR2 is FYEKMQ (reference sequence). CDR3 residues: CASSSTRDYEQYF. The CDR3 DNA reads as TGTGCCAGCAGCTCAACGAGAGACTACGAGCAGTACTTC.

The chain employs TRBV7-2 and TRBJ2-7, with D hard to call. V was pared by 7 bases and J by 5 bases, with 18 bases between. Per the germline V gene, CDR1 is SGHTA and CDR2 is FQGNSA. The CDR3 is 14 amino acids. The CDR3 loop reads CASTPQVTWDEQYF. The CDR3 DNA is TGTGCCAGCACCCCGCAGGTAACCTGGGACGAGCAGTACTTC.

J is TRBJ2-3 and V is TRBV19; the D gene is possibly TRBD2 (7 bases). Deletions cut 9 bases from V and 3 bases from J, with 22 bases between. The CDR3 is made up of 16 amino acids. Germline V gene data show CDR1 as LNHDA and CDR2 as SQIVND (reference sequence). In nucleotides, the CDR3 is TGTGCCAGCTCCCCCGTGCGGGGGCGTGGTACAGATACGCAGTATTTT. The encoded protein is CASSPVRGRGTDTQYF.